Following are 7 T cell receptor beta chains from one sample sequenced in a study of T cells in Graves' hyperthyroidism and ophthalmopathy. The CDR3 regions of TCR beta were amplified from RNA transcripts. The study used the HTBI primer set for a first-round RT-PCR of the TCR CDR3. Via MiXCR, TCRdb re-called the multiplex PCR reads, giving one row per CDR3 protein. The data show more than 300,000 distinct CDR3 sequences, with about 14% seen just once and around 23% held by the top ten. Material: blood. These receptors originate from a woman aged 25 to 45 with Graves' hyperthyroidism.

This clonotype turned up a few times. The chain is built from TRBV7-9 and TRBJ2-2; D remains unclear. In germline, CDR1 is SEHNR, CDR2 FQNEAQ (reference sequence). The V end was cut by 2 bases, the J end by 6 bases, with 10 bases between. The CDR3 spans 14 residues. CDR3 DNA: TGTGCCAGCAGCTTAACCACAGTCGCCGGGGAGCTGTTTTTT. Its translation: CASSLTTVAGELFF.

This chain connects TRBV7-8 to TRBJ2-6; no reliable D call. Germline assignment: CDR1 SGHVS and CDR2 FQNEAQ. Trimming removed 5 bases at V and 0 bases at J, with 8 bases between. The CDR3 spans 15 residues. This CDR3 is CASSPRLSGANVLTF. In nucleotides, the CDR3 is TGTGCCAGCAGCCCGCGGCTCTCTGGGGCCAACGTCCTGACTTTC.

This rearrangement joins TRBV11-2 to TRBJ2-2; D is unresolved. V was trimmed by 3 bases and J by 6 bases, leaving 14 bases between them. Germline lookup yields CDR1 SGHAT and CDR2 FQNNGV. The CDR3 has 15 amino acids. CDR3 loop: CASSLRSASPGELFF. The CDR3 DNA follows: TGTGCCAGCAGCTTGAGGTCAGCTAGTCCCGGGGAGCTGTTTTTT.

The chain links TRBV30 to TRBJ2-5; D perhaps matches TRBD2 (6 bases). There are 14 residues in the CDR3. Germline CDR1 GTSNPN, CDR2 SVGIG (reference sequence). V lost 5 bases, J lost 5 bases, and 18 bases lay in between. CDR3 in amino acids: CAWAEGVGRETQYF. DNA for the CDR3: TGTGCCTGGGCGGAGGGCGTGGGAAGGGAGACCCAGTACTTC.

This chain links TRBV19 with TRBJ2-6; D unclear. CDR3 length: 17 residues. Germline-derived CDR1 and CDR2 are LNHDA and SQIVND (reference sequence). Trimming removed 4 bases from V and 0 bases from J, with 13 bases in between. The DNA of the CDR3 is TGTGCCAGTAGTACGGGCCTTCTCTTCTCTGGGGCCAACGTCCTGACTTTC. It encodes CASSTGLLFSGANVLTF.

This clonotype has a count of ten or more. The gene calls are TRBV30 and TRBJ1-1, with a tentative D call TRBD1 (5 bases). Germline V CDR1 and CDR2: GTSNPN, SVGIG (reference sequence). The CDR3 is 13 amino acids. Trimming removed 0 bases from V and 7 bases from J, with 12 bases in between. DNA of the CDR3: TGTGCCTGGAGTGTTTTGGGGGGGGGTGAAGCTTTCTTT. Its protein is CAWSVLGGGEAFF. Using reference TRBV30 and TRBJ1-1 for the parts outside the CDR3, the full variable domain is SQTIHQWPATLVQPVGSPLSLECTVEGTSNPNLYWYRQAAGRGLQLLFYSVGIGQISSEVPQNLSASRPQDRQFILSSKKLLLSDSGFYLCAWSVLGGGEAFFGQGTRLTVV.

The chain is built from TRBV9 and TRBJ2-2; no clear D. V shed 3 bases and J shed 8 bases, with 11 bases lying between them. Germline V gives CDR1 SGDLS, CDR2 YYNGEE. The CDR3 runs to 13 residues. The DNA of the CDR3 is TGTGCCAGCAGCGGGACCACACTTGGGGAGCTGTTTTTT. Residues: CASSGTTLGELFF.